The 14 T cell receptor beta chains listed next were all sequenced from one sample in a study of blood T cell repertoires in COVID-19. Sequenced by immunoSEQ multiplex PCR; TCRdb stores in-frame clones only, minus some. The table records about 230,000 clones, 65% to 90% of them present only once. Sequencing was performed on peripheral blood. Receptors originate from a woman aged 50 to 60 with acute or convalescent COVID-19.

V is TRBV27 and J is TRBJ2-7; 11 positions agree with TRBD2. Germline V gives CDR1 MNHEY, CDR2 SMNVEV (reference sequence). The junction had 7 bases not matched to a gene; V was cut back by 1 base and J by 5 bases. The CDR3 sequence is 16 residues long. The CDR3 sequence is CASSLYLAGGPNEQYF. The CDR3 nucleotides read TGTGCCAGCAGTTTATACCTAGCGGGAGGCCCCAACGAGCAGTACTTC.

V is TRBV4-2 and J is TRBJ1-4, with a tentative D call TRBD1 (5 bases). The V gene lost 0 bases and the J gene lost 7 bases, with 24 bases spanning the gap. This CDR3 has 19 amino acids. Germline CDR1 is LGHNA and CDR2 is YNFKEQ. The CDR3 nucleotides are TGTGCCAGCAGCCAAGATCCCATAGGGAGAGTTGGGGGAGGTGAAAAACTGTTTTTT. Its protein product is CASSQDPIGRVGGGEKLFF.

This CDR3 reads CASSYSKTSPTFTDTQYF. The CDR3 nucleotides read TGTGCCAGCAGTTACTCGAAAACTAGCCCCACCTTCACAGATACGCAGTATTTT. The chain couples TRBV6-2 or TRBV6-3 to TRBJ2-3, with a tentative D call TRBD2 (6 bases). V lost 0 bases and J lost 2, with 18 bases in between. This CDR3 has 18 residues. The germline CDR1 and CDR2 sequences are MNHEY and SVGEGT.

The V gene is TRBV19, the J gene TRBJ2-3; 9 nucleotides line up with TRBD2. The CDR3 runs 14 residues. Germline CDR1 LNHDA, CDR2 SQIVND (reference sequence). Trimming cost V 7 bases and J 4 bases; bases outside gene matches: 6. This CDR3 is CASKPSGNSDTQYF. The DNA for the CDR3 is TGTGCCAGTAAGCCTAGCGGGAACTCAGATACGCAGTATTTT.

The chain recombines TRBV2 with TRBJ2-5; D is undetermined. The CDR3 is made up of 13 amino acids. Between the trimmed V and J ends, which lost 5 bases and 2 bases, there was a span of 9 bases. CDR1 and CDR2 (germline): SNHLY, FYNNEI. The chain's CDR3 is CASSLSLQETQYF. The CDR3 nucleotides read TGTGCCAGCAGTCTGTCCTTGCAAGAGACCCAGTACTTC.

The chain has TRBV7-2 and TRBJ2-5; D ambiguous. The V end was cut by 3 bases, the J end by 5 bases, with 10 bases between. The CDR3 spans 13 residues. Germline lookup yields CDR1 SGHTA and CDR2 FQGNSA. CDR3 in DNA: TGTGCCAGCAGCTTGGGTCCGAGGGAGACCCAGTACTTC. This gives the protein CASSLGPRETQYF.

The J gene is TRBJ2-5, the V gene TRBV10-3, with D possibly TRBD2 on 5 matching bases. Germline assignment: CDR1 ENHRY and CDR2 SYGVKD. With 3 bases removed from V and 1 base from J, the gap between germline ends came to 18 bases. The CDR3 length is 17 residues. The CDR3 region is CAISEPGRSGSQETQYF. Here the CDR3 DNA reads TGTGCCATCAGTGAACCGGGAAGAAGCGGCTCCCAAGAGACCCAGTACTTC.

J is TRBJ2-5 and V is TRBV4-2; 12 bases map to TRBD2. This CDR3 has 17 residues. CDR1 and CDR2 (germline): LGHNA, YNFKEQ. With 0 bases clipped from V and 5 bases from J, the junction kept 7 bases outside the gene matches. The CDR3 here is CASSQDRTSGARETQYF. Here the CDR3 DNA reads TGTGCCAGCAGCCAAGATCGGACTAGCGGGGCACGGGAGACCCAGTACTTC.

The CDR3 protein is CASSLDRAEQYEQYF. The CDR3 DNA follows: TGTGCCAGCAGCTTAGACAGGGCCGAGCAATACGAGCAGTACTTC. The chain employs TRBV7-2 and TRBJ2-7, with D perhaps matching TRBD1 (6 bases). The ends were cut back, 1 base at V and 4 bases at J, with 14 bases in the middle. Germline CDR1 SGHTA, CDR2 FQGNSA. CDR3 length: 15 residues.

Turning to this clone: At one of its ends the junction is not consistent with the germline gene, which may arise from a read error. The J gene is TRBJ2-3, the V gene TRBV7-7; 8 positions agree with TRBD2. Germline V lookup: CDR1 SSHAT, CDR2 FNYEAQ (reference sequence). The CDR3 covers 15 residues. As DNA, the CDR3 is TGTGCTAGCAGCCCGGGGGGGCCCGGGACAGATACGCAGTATTTT. Translating gives CASSPGGPGTDTQYF.

V and J are TRBV4-1 and TRBJ1-1, with TRBD1 matching 7 bases. The CDR3 loop spans 18 amino acids. V lost 0 bases to trimming and J lost 3 bases; unmatched junction nucleotides: 13. Germline V lookup: CDR1 MGHRA, CDR2 YSYEKL. CDR3 amino acids: CASSQDTGQTLTYTEAFF. CDR3 sequence (DNA): TGCGCCAGCAGCCAAGATACGGGACAGACCCTCACTTACACTGAAGCTTTCTTT.

This clone appeared a few times. This rearrangement joins TRBV19 to TRBJ2-3; D might be TRBD2 (6 bases). V gave up 4 bases and J gave up 0 bases, with 11 bases separating them. The length of the CDR3 is 15 residues. Germline V gene data show CDR1 as LNHDA and CDR2 as SQIVND (reference sequence). CDR3: CASSTRTTSTDTQYF. The CDR3 nucleotides read TGTGCCAGTAGTACTAGGACTACTAGCACAGATACGCAGTATTTT.

This chain uses TRBV19 with TRBJ2-1; TRBD2 aligns across 7 bases. This CDR3 spans 15 amino acids. V lost 3 bases, J lost 3 bases, and 5 bases stayed unmatched. Per germline, CDR1 LNHDA and CDR2 SQIVND (reference sequence). The CDR3 protein is CASSIAGVSYNEQFF. For the CDR3, the DNA is TGTGCCAGTAGTATCGCGGGAGTCAGCTACAATGAGCAGTTCTTC.

V and J are TRBV3-1 (or the pseudogene TRBV3-2) and TRBJ1-1; D not resolved. Trimming took 1 base from V and 0 from J, leaving 6 bases between them. Germline V CDR1 and CDR2: LGHDT, YNNKEL (reference sequence). The length of the CDR3 is 14 residues. The CDR3 here is CASSQAQMNTEAFF. In nucleotides, the CDR3 is TGTGCCAGCAGCCAAGCACAGATGAACACTGAAGCTTTCTTT.